Below, one T cell receptor (beta chain) is given with its context. Its antigen remains unknown. The data belong to a study of a mutant IDH1 vaccine in newly diagnosed glioma. Whole-study findings and limits: Top-clonotype changes in peripheral T cells seemed unrelated to pseudoprogression.

The time point was: week 11, during vaccination. Doses comprised 300 ug of mutant IDH1 20-mer peptide each, plus topical imiquimod. Sequencing was performed with immunoSEQ multiplex PCR; in TCRdb, only in-frame clones are kept and a portion is missing. The sample contains roughly 60,000 clones, 84% of which appear only once. The CDR3 has 15 amino acids. V was pared by 2 bases and J by 4 bases, with 14 bases between. Germline V CDR1 and CDR2: SGHAT, FQNNGV. The sequence was collected from a man aged 25-40 years with glioma. The chain combines TRBV11-2 with TRBJ1-2; tentative D call: TRBD1 (5 bases). Sequencing used PBMCs, obtained from a glioma patient whose treatment included an IDH1 peptide vaccine. The CDR3: CASSLSIGTGYGYTF. Written as DNA, the CDR3 is TGTGCCAGCAGCTTAAGTATCGGGACGGGCTATGGCTACACCTTC.